The 19 T cell receptor beta chains reported below all come from one sample, sequenced in a study of blood T cells in healthy people across ages. Primed by a sample-barcoded 5' primer and a J-beta primer mix, a second PCR proceeded for 7 to 11 cycles. TCRdb recomputed calls from the 5' RACE reads with MiXCR, one row per CDR3 protein. The sample holds approximately 760,000 distinct CDR3 sequences, roughly 25% seen once. Another study also made use of these data, one on T cells of mothers and their children.

Sequenced material: blood. Receptors originate from a boy aged 5 to 17 in good health.

A single count supports this clonotype. V usage is TRBV6-2 or TRBV6-3 and J usage is TRBJ2-7; 8 bases line up with TRBD2. Looked up from germline, CDR1 is MNHEY and CDR2 is SVGEGT. V was pared by 2 bases and J by 4 bases, with 4 bases of the junction left unmatched. The CDR3 extends over 14 amino acids. CDR3 sequence reads: CASSYQRGTYEQYF. The CDR3 region has the DNA TGTGCCAGCAGTTACCAGCGGGGGACATACGAGCAGTACTTC.

In nucleotides, the CDR3 is TGCAGTGCTGAAACACTGGACAGAGACTACGAGCAGTACTTC. Translating gives CSAETLDRDYEQYF. V usage is TRBV20-1 and J usage is TRBJ2-7; weak D call: TRBD1 (6 bases). V was trimmed by 5 bases and J by 3 bases, leaving 17 bases between them. Germline V lookup: CDR1 DFQATT, CDR2 SNEGSKA (reference sequence). The CDR3 has 14 residues.

This clonotype was picked up a small number of times. The V call is TRBV20-1, the J call TRBJ2-5, with D perhaps TRBD2 (6 bases). The end of the DNA is better explained by TRBJ2-7, so the J call may be wrong. The germline V gene encodes CDR1 DFQATT and CDR2 SNEGSKA (reference sequence). The CDR3 is made up of 13 amino acids. CDR3 protein: CCVKGPAGYEQYF. The CDR3 DNA reads TGCTGTGTCAAGGGCCCAGCGGGCTACGAGCAGTACTTC.

The chain links TRBV15 to TRBJ1-5; 7 nucleotides agree with TRBD1. V trimming: 1 base; J trimming: 0 bases; junction bases outside the gene matches: 6. CDR3 length equals 17 residues. CDR1 and CDR2 from the germline V gene are LNHNV and YYDKDF (reference sequence). The DNA of the CDR3 is TGTGCCACCAGCAGAGCCGGGACAGCGGATAGCAATCAGCCCCAGCATTTT. This gives the protein CATSRAGTADSNQPQHF.

J is TRBJ1-1 and V is TRBV7-9; 7 nucleotides match TRBD1. The CDR3 covers 14 residues. V was clipped by 6 bases and J by 1 base; unmatched bases: 5. Germline V gives CDR1 SEHNR, CDR2 FQNEAQ (reference sequence). CDR3 amino acids: CASSSGGRNTEAFF. In DNA, the CDR3 is TGTGCCAGCAGTTCAGGGGGACGGAACACTGAAGCTTTCTTT. Filled out from reference TRBV7-9 and TRBJ1-1, the complete variable domain reads DTGVSQNPRHKITKRGQNVTFRCDPISEHNRLYWYRQTLGQGPEFLTYFQNEAQLEKSRLLSDRFSAERPKGSFSTLEIQRTEQGDSAMYLCASSSGGRNTEAFFGQGTRLTVV.

This clonotype came up a few times. In this CDR3 the conserved last residue, phenylalanine or tryptophan, is missing, so a read error is likely. V and J are TRBV29-1 and TRBJ2-4, with 7 bases aligning to TRBD2. With V trimmed by 3 bases and J by 8 bases, 4 bases remained unmatched. The V gene's germline CDR1 is SQVTM and CDR2 ANQGSEA. This CDR3 is 12 amino acids long. CDR3 DNA sequence: TGCAGCGTTGATGCGGGAGATGACATTCAGTACCTC. Its protein is CSVDAGDDIQYL.

This clonotype was picked up a small number of times. The CDR3 reads CSARDLWEDTKTQYF. DNA of the CDR3: TGCAGTGCTAGAGATCTCTGGGAAGACACGAAGACCCAGTACTTC. The rearrangement uses TRBV20-1 and TRBJ2-5; unclear D gene. V was pared by 0 bases and J by 6 bases, with 17 bases between. CDR1 and CDR2 from the germline V gene are DFQATT and SNEGSKA (reference sequence). This CDR3 spans 15 amino acids.

This clonotype was seen a handful of times. V is TRBV7-2 and J is TRBJ2-3, with D perhaps TRBD1 or TRBD2 (6 bases each). The CDR3 extends over 15 amino acids. Per the germline V gene, CDR1 is SGHTA and CDR2 is FQGNSA. The V end lost 1 base, the J end lost 4 bases, and 12 bases lay between the germline ends. CDR3 residues: CASSLEGGDADTQYF. CDR3 nucleotide sequence: TGTGCCAGCAGCTTAGAGGGGGGCGACGCAGATACGCAGTATTTT.

The chain couples TRBV20-1 to TRBJ2-1, with TRBD2 matching 8 bases. The CDR3 length is 16 residues. Germline CDR1 reads DFQATT; CDR2 reads SNEGSKA (reference sequence). Trimming took 0 bases from V and 3 from J; bases not matched to a gene: 7. This chain's CDR3 is CSARDVRAGDYNEQFF. As DNA, the CDR3 is TGCAGTGCTAGAGATGTTCGAGCGGGAGACTACAATGAGCAGTTCTTC.

This clonotype was found a few times. This chain links TRBV7-9 with TRBJ2-5; D is unclear. The DNA end favors TRBJ2-7, so the J call may be wrong. Germline lookup yields CDR1 SEHNR and CDR2 FQNEAQ (reference sequence). The CDR3 covers 14 residues. CDR3 sequence: CASSLDQGLDEQYF. In DNA form, the CDR3 reads TGTGCCAGCAGCTTAGATCAAGGGTTGGACGAGCAGTACTTC.

The sample holds one count of this clonotype. The CDR3 loop reads CASSRDSGLSSYNEQFF. DNA for the CDR3: TGCGCCAGCAGCCGTGATAGCGGGTTGAGCTCCTACAATGAGCAGTTCTTC. V is TRBV5-1 and J is TRBJ2-1, with TRBD2 matching 7 bases. This CDR3 region has 17 residues. Trimming at V came to 4 bases and at J to 0 bases, leaving 10 bases not matched to a gene. Germline V gene lookup returns CDR1 SGHRS and CDR2 YFSETQ.

This clonotype was seen only a few times. The chain uses TRBV5-1 and TRBJ2-5; D unresolved. Germline V gene sequence: CDR1 SGHRS, CDR2 YFSETQ. Trimming pared 4 bases from V and 3 bases from J, leaving 13 bases between. The CDR3 is 14 residues long. The CDR3 coding sequence is TGCGCCAGCAGCACGGACCTCCTTAAAGAGACCCAGTACTTC. Amino acid sequence: CASSTDLLKETQYF. Full variable domain (remainder filled in from reference TRBV5-1 and TRBJ2-5): KAGVTQTPRYLIKTRGQQVTLSCSPISGHRSVSWYQQTPGQGLQFLFEYFSETQRNKGNFPGRFSGRQFSNSRSEMNVSTLELGDSALYLCASSTDLLKETQYFGPGTRLLVL.

In this sample, this clonotype turned up a few times. V gene TRBV5-1 combines with J gene TRBJ2-6; D is unresolved. CDR1 SGHRS and CDR2 YFSETQ come from the germline V gene. V was trimmed by 2 bases and J by 2 bases, leaving 5 bases between them. This CDR3 spans 14 amino acids. CDR3 bases: TGCGCCAGCAGCTTCACAGCTGGGGCCAACGTCCTGACTTTC. It translates to CASSFTAGANVLTF. Drawing the rest from reference TRBV5-1 and TRBJ2-6, the complete variable domain is KAGVTQTPRYLIKTRGQQVTLSCSPISGHRSVSWYQQTPGQGLQFLFEYFSETQRNKGNFPGRFSGRQFSNSRSEMNVSTLELGDSALYLCASSFTAGANVLTFGAGSRLTVL.

The chain carries TRBV12-3 or TRBV12-4 and TRBJ2-7; tentative D call: TRBD2 (6 bases). CDR3 length equals 15 residues. V dropped 6 bases and J dropped 0 bases, with 15 bases sitting between them. CDR3 DNA: TGTGCCAGCAGGGGGGACCGGGACTTCTCCTACGAGCAGTACTTC. This codes for CASRGDRDFSYEQYF.

This chain uses TRBV6-6 with TRBJ2-2; D might be TRBD1 (6 bases). CDR1 MNHNY and CDR2 SVGAGI come from the germline V gene (reference sequence). The CDR3 is 14 residues long. V was shortened by 9 bases and J by 2 bases, with 13 bases between the two germline ends. CDR3 sequence (DNA): TGTGCCAGTACAGGGTTCACAAACACCGGGGAGCTGTTTTTT. Translated: CASTGFTNTGELFF.

Concerning this clonotype: The conserved final phenylalanine or tryptophan is absent from the CDR3, which likely points to a read error. This sequence joins TRBV6-2 or TRBV6-3 and TRBJ2-1; 8 bases match TRBD1. The CDR3 extends over 16 amino acids. CDR1 and CDR2 from the germline V gene are MNHEY and SVGEGT. Trimming at V came to 8 bases and at J to 6 bases, leaving 15 bases not matched to a gene. CDR3 residues: CASLGTGYADSNEQFL. As DNA, the CDR3 is TGTGCCAGCCTCGGGACAGGTTACGCCGATAGCAATGAGCAGTTCCTC.

This chain uses TRBV29-1 with TRBJ2-3; 9 bases line up with TRBD2. The germline V gene has CDR1 SQVTM and CDR2 ANQGSEA. CDR3 size: 14 residues. Unmatched junction bases numbered 6, after V lost 6 bases and J lost 2 bases. The CDR3 region is CSVAGTSLTDTQYF. The CDR3 region has the DNA TGCAGCGTGGCCGGGACTAGCCTCACAGATACGCAGTATTTT.

This clonotype occurred a few times. The V call is TRBV12-3 or TRBV12-4, the J call TRBJ2-7; 9 bases agree with TRBD1. The J segment lost 0 bases and the V segment lost 4 bases, leaving 4 bases of the junction unmatched. The CDR3 totals 15 residues. CDR3 region: CASSSGQGFSYEQYF. The CDR3 region has the DNA TGTGCCAGCAGTTCCGGACAGGGGTTCTCCTACGAGCAGTACTTC.

This clonotype was found many times. The chain combines TRBV12-3 or TRBV12-4 with TRBJ2-7; D unresolved. V lost 5 bases, J lost 1 base, and 15 bases lay in between. This CDR3 is 15 amino acids long. The CDR3 reads CASSPESDGSYEQYF. The CDR3 coding sequence is TGTGCCAGCAGTCCTGAATCCGACGGGTCCTACGAGCAGTACTTC.